This T cell receptor beta chain was recorded in a study of blood T cell repertoires in COVID-19. Study-wide context: COVID-19 samples, acute and convalescent, were from the United States, Italy and Spain. PBMCs, B-cell-depleted T cells, or T cells provided the cDNA or gDNA that made up the material.

In the study's own analysis: Amplified reference gene primers provided the basis for estimating nucleated cell counts. Clones were sequenced by immunoSEQ multiplex PCR, and TCRdb holds only the in-frame ones, with some missing. The D gene and trimming were derived from the DNA, and the V and J assignments and clone size from that table. The sample consists of around 190,000 clones, roughly 77% of them appearing once. CDR3 size: 12 residues. Germline CDR1 and CDR2: MNHEY and SVGAGI. V lost 6 bases, J lost 2 bases, and 7 bases lay in between. The chain has TRBV6-5 and TRBJ1-1; D unclear. Sequenced input: peripheral blood. The sequence derives from an older man with active or convalescent COVID-19. CDR3: CASRGFNTEAFF. The CDR3 coding sequence is TGTGCCAGCAGGGGCTTTAACACTGAAGCTTTCTTT.